What follows are 2 T cell receptor beta chains derived from one specimen sequenced in a study of cytomegalovirus exposure and HLA in healthy donors. Vbeta (60) and Jbeta (13) primers were used in the PCR. Assay: immunoSEQ multiplex PCR; the TCRdb copy retains only in-frame clones and omits some. The repertoire holds approximately 150,000 clones, with 65% to 85% as singletons. Sequencing was carried out using PBMCs. The receptors shown here come from a man aged 45-65 years in good health and CMV-seropositive.

This clone has more than one count but fewer than ten. The genes are TRBV5-1 and TRBJ2-7, with TRBD2 matching 7 bases. The CDR3 runs to 15 residues. Germline V gene data show CDR1 as SGHRS and CDR2 as YFSETQ. Germline trimming cut 0 bases from V and 3 bases from J; bases unmatched to any gene: 6. Here the CDR3 DNA reads TGCGCCAGCAGCTTGGCCACGGGGAGGGACTACGAGCAGTACTTC. It is translated as CASSLATGRDYEQYF.

The chain has TRBV28 and TRBJ1-2; tentatively, D is TRBD1 (6 bases). The CDR3 runs to 14 residues. With 2 bases removed from V and 4 bases from J, the gap between germline ends came to 11 bases. Germline CDR1 reads MDHEN; CDR2 reads SYDVKM. The CDR3 here is CASSLATGFYGYTF. CDR3 coding DNA: TGTGCCAGCAGTTTAGCCACAGGGTTCTATGGCTACACCTTC.